Sequencing of this T cell receptor beta chain was carried out in a study of blood T cell repertoires in COVID-19. Germline lookup yields CDR1 KGHSH and CDR2 LQKENI. The ends lost 3 bases at V and 6 bases at J; junction bases unmatched: 5. This CDR3 comprises 15 residues. Method: immunoSEQ multiplex PCR; TCRdb's copy keeps in-frame clones and lacks some. The table includes approximately 80,000 clones, more than 75% detected once. The origin of this receptor is a man aged 35 to 55 with acute or convalescent COVID-19. The sample taken for sequencing was peripheral blood. This chain joins TRBV18 and TRBJ1-4; 9 bases agree with TRBD1. CDR3 sequence: CASSPGQGLDEKLFF. As DNA, the CDR3 is TGTGCCAGCTCACCGGGACAGGGACTGGATGAAAAACTGTTTTTT.